This TCR beta chain was sequenced in a study of PD-1 blockade in classical Hodgkin lymphoma. Sequencing used immunoSEQ multiplex PCR; TCRdb keeps in-frame clones, though not all of them. The data show about 46,000 clones, with 60% to 85% seen just once and around 22% held by the top ten. The CDR3 runs to 15 residues. Germline V gene data show CDR1 as MGHRA and CDR2 as YSYEKL. V lost 4 bases, J lost 8 bases, and 6 bases stayed unmatched. Every patient was affected by relapse after autologous stem cell transplantation, while exposure to brentuximab vedotin was not uniform. The sequenced sample was peripheral blood mononuclear cells (PBMCs), obtained before the second cycle of nivolumab. The chain couples TRBV4-1 to TRBJ2-1, with 12 bases that match TRBD2. The receptor's source is a human donor with classical Hodgkin lymphoma. CDR3 amino acids: CASSPTSGRWHEQFF. The CDR3 DNA sequence: TGCGCCAGCAGCCCAACTAGCGGGAGGTGGCATGAGCAGTTCTTC.